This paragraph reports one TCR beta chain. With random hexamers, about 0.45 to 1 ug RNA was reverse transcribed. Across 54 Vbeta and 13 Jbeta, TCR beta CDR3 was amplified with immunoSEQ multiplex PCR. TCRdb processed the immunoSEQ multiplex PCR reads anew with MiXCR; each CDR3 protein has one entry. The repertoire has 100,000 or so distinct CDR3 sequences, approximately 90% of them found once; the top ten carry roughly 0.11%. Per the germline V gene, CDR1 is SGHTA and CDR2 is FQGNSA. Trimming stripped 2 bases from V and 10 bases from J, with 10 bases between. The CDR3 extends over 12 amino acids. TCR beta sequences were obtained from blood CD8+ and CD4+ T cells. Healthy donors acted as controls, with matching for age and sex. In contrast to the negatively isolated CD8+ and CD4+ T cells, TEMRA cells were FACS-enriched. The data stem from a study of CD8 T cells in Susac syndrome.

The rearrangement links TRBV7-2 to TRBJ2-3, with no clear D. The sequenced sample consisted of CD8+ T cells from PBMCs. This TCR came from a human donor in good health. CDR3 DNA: TGTGCCAGCAGCTTACTAGTGGCCGCGCAGTATTTT. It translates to CASSLLVAAQYF.